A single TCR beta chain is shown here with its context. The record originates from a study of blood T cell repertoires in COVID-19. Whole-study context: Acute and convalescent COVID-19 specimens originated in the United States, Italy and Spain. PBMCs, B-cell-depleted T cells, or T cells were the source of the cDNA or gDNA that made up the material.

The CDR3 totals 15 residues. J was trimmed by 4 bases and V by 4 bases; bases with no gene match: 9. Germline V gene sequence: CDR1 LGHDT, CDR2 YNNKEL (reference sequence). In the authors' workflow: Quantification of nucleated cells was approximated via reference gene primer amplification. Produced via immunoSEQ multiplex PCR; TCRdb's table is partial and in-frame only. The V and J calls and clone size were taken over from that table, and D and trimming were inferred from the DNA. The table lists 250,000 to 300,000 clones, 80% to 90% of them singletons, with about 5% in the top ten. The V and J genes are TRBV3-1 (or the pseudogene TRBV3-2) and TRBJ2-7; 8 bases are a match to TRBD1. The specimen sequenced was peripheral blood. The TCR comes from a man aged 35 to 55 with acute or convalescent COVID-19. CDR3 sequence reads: CASSPQGTGPYEQYF. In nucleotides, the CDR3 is TGTGCCAGCAGCCCTCAAGGGACAGGCCCTTACGAGCAGTACTTC.